This T cell receptor (beta chain) stems from a study of T cell repertoires in cytomegalovirus infection. For the study at large: Epitope selection comprised recently identified HLA-C-restricted CMV epitopes and well-studied HLA-B-restricted CMV epitopes. It was the public TCR beta signatures that indicated both CMV infection and matching HLA type. Study-level findings and limits: Across the ex vivo response, the dominant clonotypes were HLA-C-restricted CMV-specific TCR beta clonotypes. CMV carriers with the relevant HLA were identified by cumulative public TCR beta family frequency.

This CDR3 comprises 16 residues. V was shortened by 2 bases and J by 8 bases, with 19 bases between the two germline ends. This clonotype was counted between two and nine times. Its target is not known. TCRdb ran MiXCR on the reads and lists one entry per CDR3 protein. This table holds fewer than 200,000 distinct CDR3 sequences, roughly 21% found once. Sequenced material: CD8+ T cells from cultured PBMCs, taken from culture after CMV antigen stimulation. The rearrangement links TRBV12-3 or TRBV12-4 to TRBJ2-1; D not resolved. This TCR derives from a human donor in good health (CMV status not recorded). Some clones in this sample may be carry-over from other donors' samples. The chain's CDR3 is CASSLRLLSWKDEQFF. DNA of the CDR3: TGTGCCAGCAGTTTACGGCTCCTTAGTTGGAAGGATGAGCAGTTCTTC.